This entry lists 13 T cell receptor beta chains sequenced from one sample in a study of blood T cell repertoires in COVID-19. Assay: immunoSEQ multiplex PCR; the TCRdb copy retains only in-frame clones and omits some. Here the sample spans 260,000 or so clones, 70% to 90% being singletons. The sample consisted of peripheral blood. The receptors were sampled from a man aged 18 to 29 with active or convalescent COVID-19.

The chain links TRBV5-1 to TRBJ1-4; 9 nucleotides align to TRBD1. Germline-derived CDR1 and CDR2 are SGHRS and YFSETQ. V lost 0 bases and J lost 8; bases outside the gene matches: 8. The CDR3 is 16 residues long. The CDR3 DNA follows: TGCGCCAGCAGCTTGGGACAGGGGGATCGCATGGAAAAACTGTTTTTT. Amino acid sequence: CASSLGQGDRMEKLFF.

The V call is TRBV27, the J call TRBJ2-3; maybe TRBD2 (6 bases). This CDR3 comprises 11 residues. Trimming shortened V by 8 bases and J by 11 bases, and 14 bases separated the two germline ends. Germline V gives CDR1 MNHEY, CDR2 SMNVEV (reference sequence). This CDR3 is CASSTRLEQYF. The CDR3 bases are TGTGCCAGCTCGACCAGACTAGAGCAGTATTTT.

The chain has TRBV4-1 and TRBJ1-2; 9 bases fit TRBD1. J lost 8 bases, V lost 3 bases, and 4 bases had no gene match. This CDR3 region has 13 residues. CDR1 is MGHRA and CDR2 is YSYEKL in the germline V gene. The CDR3 DNA follows: TGCGCCAGCAGCCAGACGGACAGGGGAGGCTACACCTTC. Its translation: CASSQTDRGGYTF.

This clone was found many times. The chain combines TRBV18 with TRBJ2-7, with D possibly matching TRBD2 (8 bases). V lost 3 bases to trimming and J lost 6 bases, with 21 bases between them. The CDR3 spans 16 residues. Germline lookup yields CDR1 KGHSH and CDR2 LQKENI. The CDR3 reads CASSPVGQAAGGEQYF. In DNA form, the CDR3 reads TGTGCCAGCTCACCGGTCGGACAGGCGGCGGGGGGCGAGCAGTACTTC.

V and J are TRBV7-9 and TRBJ2-7, with 7 bases that match TRBD1. Per the germline V gene, CDR1 is SEHNR and CDR2 is FQNEAQ (reference sequence). The V segment lost 5 bases and the J segment 2 bases; nucleotides outside the gene matches: 9. This CDR3 is 15 amino acids long. Written as DNA, the CDR3 is TGTGCCAGCAGCCTCCCGGGACAGAGAACCTACGAGCAGTACTTC. Translation: CASSLPGQRTYEQYF.

This clone was observed a few times. The chain recombines TRBV7-9 with TRBJ1-5; D unresolved. This CDR3 comprises 12 residues. Germline CDR1 reads SEHNR; CDR2 reads FQNEAQ (reference sequence). Trimming pared 5 bases from V and 5 bases from J, leaving 7 bases between. The CDR3 region has the DNA TGTGCCAGCAGCGACACAGATCAGCCCCAGCATTTT. This gives the protein CASSDTDQPQHF.

The chain is built from TRBV7-9 and TRBJ2-4, with 8 bases lining up with TRBD1. The CDR3 extends over 16 amino acids. Germline CDR1 and CDR2: SEHNR and FQNEAQ (reference sequence). V was clipped by 4 bases and J by 5 bases; unmatched bases: 10. The CDR3 DNA reads as TGTGCCAGCAGCTCAAGGACAGGGATCGGGGAAAACATTCAGTACTTC. It yields the protein CASSSRTGIGENIQYF.

CDR3 sequence (DNA): TGTGCCAGCAGTTACTCGACAGGGGCCGGCCTCAAGTCCTACGAGCAGTACTTC. It codes for CASSYSTGAGLKSYEQYF. The chain carries TRBV6-2 or TRBV6-3 and TRBJ2-7, with 8 bases identical to TRBD1. The CDR3 runs to 18 residues. Looked up from germline, CDR1 is MNHEY and CDR2 is SVGEGT. J gave up 1 base and V 0 bases, and 11 bases lay outside the gene matches.

The chain has TRBV9 and TRBJ2-2; no definite D call. This CDR3 comprises 13 residues. Trimming pared 4 bases from V and 4 bases from J, leaving 8 bases between. The germline gives CDR1 SGDLS, CDR2 YYNGEE. The CDR3 DNA follows: TGTGCCAGCAGCCTCCTCCGCACCGGGGAGCTGTTTTTT. This codes for CASSLLRTGELFF.

This sequence joins TRBV19 and TRBJ2-5; tentatively, D is TRBD1 (6 bases). Trimming stripped 7 bases from V and 2 bases from J, with 17 bases between. CDR3 length: 15 amino acids. Looked up from germline, CDR1 is LNHDA and CDR2 is SQIVND (reference sequence). This CDR3 is CASNTGHLLQETQYF. Written as DNA, the CDR3 is TGTGCCAGTAATACAGGGCACCTTCTACAAGAGACCCAGTACTTC.

V is TRBV12-5 and J is TRBJ2-4, with a tentative D call TRBD1 (6 bases). This CDR3 has 16 amino acids. Germline CDR1 is LGHNT and CDR2 is FRNRAP. V lost 5 bases to trimming and J lost 0 bases, with 14 bases between them. The CDR3 nucleotides read TGTGCTAGTGGTGAGGGGACATCTTTAGCCAAAAACATTCAGTACTTC. Residues: CASGEGTSLAKNIQYF. Full variable domain (outside the CDR3, taken from reference TRBV12-5 and TRBJ2-4): DARVTQTPRHKVTEMGQEVTMRCQPILGHNTVFWYRQTMMQGLELLAYFRNRAPLDDSGMPKDRFSAEMPDATLATLKIQPSEPRDSAVYFCASGEGTSLAKNIQYFGAGTRLSVL.

V usage is TRBV7-2 and J usage is TRBJ1-6, with TRBD1 matching 7 bases. V gave up 3 bases and J gave up 0 bases; unmatched junction bases: 8. The length of the CDR3 is 18 residues. Germline values: CDR1 SGHTA, CDR2 FQGNSA. The CDR3 reads CASSLNDRVSSYNSPLHF. In nucleotides, the CDR3 is TGTGCCAGCAGCTTGAACGACAGGGTGAGCTCCTATAATTCACCCCTCCACTTT.

J is TRBJ1-2 and V is TRBV18; 8 positions match TRBD1. V dropped 3 bases and J dropped 4; count of bases not matched to a gene: 19. The length of the CDR3 is 19 residues. CDR1 and CDR2 (germline): KGHSH, LQKENI. Written as DNA, the CDR3 is TGTGCCAGCTCACCTAATATCGAGACAGGGGCCGCACGATCCTATGGCTACACCTTC. Translation gives CASSPNIETGAARSYGYTF. The full variable domain, in which reference TRBV18 and TRBJ1-2 provide the parts outside the CDR3, is NAGVMQNPRHLVRRRGQEARLRCSPMKGHSHVYWYRQLPEEGLKFMVYLQKENIIDESGMPKERFSAEFPKEGPSILRIQQVVRGDSAAYFCASSPNIETGAARSYGYTFGSGTRLTVV.